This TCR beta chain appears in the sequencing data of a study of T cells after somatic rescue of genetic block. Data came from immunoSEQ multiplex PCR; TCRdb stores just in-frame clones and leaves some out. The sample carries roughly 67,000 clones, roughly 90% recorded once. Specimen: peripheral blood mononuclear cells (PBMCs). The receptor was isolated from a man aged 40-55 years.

The CDR3 coding sequence is TGTGCCAGCTCCCCGGGACTAGCGGGAGGAGATACGCAGTATTTT. Translated: CASSPGLAGGDTQYF. The rearrangement uses TRBV18 and TRBJ2-3; 15 bases agree with TRBD2. The CDR3 spans 15 residues. From germline, CDR1 is KGHSH and CDR2 LQKENI. The trim removed 6 bases at V and 5 bases at J, leaving 3 bases unmatched.